This T cell receptor (beta chain) was documented in a study of shared clonotypes between healthy human individuals. Memory CD4+ cells were the fraction left after CD45RA+ naive selection. Trimming shortened V by 2 bases and J by 1 base, and 9 bases separated the two germline ends. CDR1 and CDR2 from the germline V gene are MDHEN and SYDVKM. The CDR3 loop spans 14 amino acids. Deep-level running was used for the assay. Assay: immunoSEQ multiplex PCR; the TCRdb copy retains only in-frame clones and omits some. This table holds over a million clones, approximately 72% found once. The receptor was isolated from a young man in good health. Sequencing used memory CD4+ T cells sorted from blood. The subset: CD45RA-negative fraction. This sequence joins TRBV28 and TRBJ2-7; maybe TRBD1 (5 bases). CDR3 residues: CASSLGAGSYEQYF. CDR3 coding DNA: TGTGCCAGCAGTTTAGGCGCAGGGTCCTACGAGCAGTACTTC. The complete variable domain, with remaining parts taken from reference TRBV28 and TRBJ2-7, reads DVKVTQSSRYLVKRTGEKVFLECVQDMDHENMFWYRQDPGLGLRLIYFSYDVKMKEKGDIPEGYSVSREKKERFSLILESASTNQTSMYLCASSLGAGSYEQYFGPGTRLTVT.